The present TCR beta chain was sequenced within a study of blood T cell repertoires in COVID-19. Study background: Samples taken during acute and convalescent COVID-19 were collected in the United States, Italy and Spain.

Recovered status in Cohort 3 required two negative PCRs, clearance, or symptom resolution. Some clones are missing from TCRdb's copy, which holds only in-frame ones; the method was immunoSEQ multiplex PCR. The sample lists around 290,000 clones; over 75% were seen once. This CDR3 region has 18 residues. The genes are TRBV21-1 and TRBJ2-2; the tabulated D call, TRBD2, remains unverified against the DNA. TRBV21-1 is classified as a pseudogene. The TCR comes from a woman aged 25 to 45 who had recovered from COVID-19. Input material: PBMCs or T cells enriched from blood (not recorded which). Written as DNA, the CDR3 is TGTGCCAGCAGCAACTGGGCCCGCCAGCGGGGGGCGACCGGGGAGCTGTTTTTT. Protein sequence: CASSNWARQRGATGELFF.